The TCR beta chain described here comes from a study of technical replicates of blood from a handful of donors. Profiled with immunoSEQ multiplex PCR; TCRdb holds only in-frame clones, not every one. The data contain more than 55,000 clones, approximately 90% of them seen just once; the ten biggest clones take up around 4.5%. V lost 7 bases and J 1 base, leaving 13 bases between the germline ends. CDR1 SGHVS and CDR2 FNYEAQ come from the germline V gene. The CDR3 loop spans 15 amino acids. The TCR originated in a human donor in good health. Some clones in this sample may be carry-over from other donors' samples. The rearrangement uses TRBV7-6 and TRBJ2-2; no firm D call. The sample was PBMCs. The DNA for the CDR3 is TGTGCCAGCAAGCCCCGGTTAGAGAACACCGGGGAGCTGTTTTTT. Translation gives CASKPRLENTGELFF.